The rows below give T cell receptor beta chains drawn from one sample of a study of Ad26.COV2.S vaccination and SARS-CoV-2 variants. TCRdb's copy holds only in-frame clones and misses some; the assay was immunoSEQ multiplex PCR. Of a few hundred thousand clones detected, 80% to 90% appear once; the ten largest clones hold more than 7%. This material consisted of peripheral blood, taken in a trial of Ad26.COV2.S vaccine versus placebo. The receptors derive from a person between 18 and 65 years old who received the Ad26.COV2.S COVID-19 vaccine or a placebo. CDR3s include the opening cysteine and the closing phenylalanine or tryptophan.

j_call v_call cdr3_aa
TRBJ2-7 TRBV11-3 CASSLGVWAYEQYF
TRBJ2-6 TRBV9 CASSVEGTGANVLTF
TRBJ2-3 TRBV6-5 CASSYKHTQYF
TRBJ2-3 TRBV25-1 CASSEPGGLTQYF
TRBJ2-1 TRBV27 CASRMDLVGGNYNEQFF
TRBJ2-3 TRBV19 CASSFFREDTQYF
TRBJ1-5 TRBV7-2 CASSLQAPQPQHF
TRBJ1-2 TRBV29-1 CSVARGYGYTF
TRBJ1-2 TRBV6-5 CASRKGPGIYGYTF
TRBJ2-1 TRBV6-6 CASRLAGGTNEQFF
TRBJ2-6 TRBV2 CASSPGTGGGANVLTF
TRBJ2-7 TRBV4-1 CASSQDGTGGAWSEQYF
TRBJ2-1 TRBV6-6 CASTGREDSYNEQFF
TRBJ1-3 TRBV6-5 CASPAQGTSGNTIYF
TRBJ1-4 TRBV2 CASRQYEKLFF
TRBJ2-1 TRBV4-2 CASSQDFGDEQFF
TRBJ2-7 TRBV5-1 CASSLGGGIGYEQYF
TRBJ1-5 TRBV5-4 CASSPAGTGGDQPQHF
TRBJ2-1 TRBV30 CACPGGYSYNEQFF
TRBJ2-2 TRBV4-2 CASSQVATGELFF
TRBJ1-2 TRBV5-4 CASSSILPRRHGYTF